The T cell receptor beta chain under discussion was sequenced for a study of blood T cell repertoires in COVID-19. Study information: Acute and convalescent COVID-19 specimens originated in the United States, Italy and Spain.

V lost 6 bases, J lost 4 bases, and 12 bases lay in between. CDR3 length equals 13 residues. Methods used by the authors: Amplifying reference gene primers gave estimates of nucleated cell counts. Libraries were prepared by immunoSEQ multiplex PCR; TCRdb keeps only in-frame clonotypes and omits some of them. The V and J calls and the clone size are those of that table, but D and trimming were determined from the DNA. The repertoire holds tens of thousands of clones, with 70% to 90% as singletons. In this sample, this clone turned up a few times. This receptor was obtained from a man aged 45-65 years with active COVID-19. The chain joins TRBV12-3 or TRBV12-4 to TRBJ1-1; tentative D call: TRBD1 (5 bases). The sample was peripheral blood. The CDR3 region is CASSIQGATEAFF. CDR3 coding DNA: TGTGCCAGCAGCATCCAGGGCGCCACTGAAGCTTTCTTT.